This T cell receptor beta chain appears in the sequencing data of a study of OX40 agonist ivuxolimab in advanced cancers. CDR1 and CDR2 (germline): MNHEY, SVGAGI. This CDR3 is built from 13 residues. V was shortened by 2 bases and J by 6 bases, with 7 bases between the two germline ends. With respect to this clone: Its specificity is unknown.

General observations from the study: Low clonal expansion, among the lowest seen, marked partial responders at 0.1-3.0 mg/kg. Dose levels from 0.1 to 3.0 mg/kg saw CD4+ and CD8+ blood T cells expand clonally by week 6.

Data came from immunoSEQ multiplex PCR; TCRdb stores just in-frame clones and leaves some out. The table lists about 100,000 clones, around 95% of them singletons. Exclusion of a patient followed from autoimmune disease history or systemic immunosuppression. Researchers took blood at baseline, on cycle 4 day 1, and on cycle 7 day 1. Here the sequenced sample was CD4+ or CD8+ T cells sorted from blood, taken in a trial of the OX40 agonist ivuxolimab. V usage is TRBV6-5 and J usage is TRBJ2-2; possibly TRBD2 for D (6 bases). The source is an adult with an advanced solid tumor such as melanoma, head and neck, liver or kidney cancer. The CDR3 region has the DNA TGTGCCAGCAGTTACCGGGGGTCCGGGGAGCTGTTTTTT. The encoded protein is CASSYRGSGELFF.